The present T cell receptor beta chain was sequenced within a study of identical twins. TCRdb re-analysed the 5' RACE reads in MiXCR, keeping a single row per CDR3 protein. The sample consists of about 1.7 million distinct CDR3 sequences, less than 35% of them appearing once. Germline assignment: CDR1 DFQATT and CDR2 SNEGSKA (reference sequence). This CDR3 is built from 13 residues. Trimming cost V 5 bases and J 7 bases, with 15 bases left between them. The chain joins TRBV20-1 to TRBJ2-1; tentative D call: TRBD1 (6 bases). The sample was cord blood. This TCR derives from a newborn girl in good health. The chain's CDR3 is CSAHAGTKNEQFF. The CDR3 nucleotides read TGCAGTGCTCACGCCGGGACAAAGAATGAGCAGTTCTTC.